This TCR beta chain emerged from a study of identical twins. TCRdb ran MiXCR on the 5' RACE reads and lists one entry per CDR3 protein. The sample holds 450,000 or so distinct CDR3 sequences, 14% seen once. The V and J ends lost 4 bases and 3 bases respectively, with 10 bases between them. CDR1 and CDR2 from the germline V gene are SNHLY and FYNNEI. The CDR3 runs 13 residues. These data also featured in a second study, about yellow fever vaccine responses in identical twins.

V usage is TRBV2 and J usage is TRBJ2-7; no definite D call. This receptor was identified in a woman younger than 30 in good health. Sequencing was carried out using CD4+ T cells sorted from blood. The CDR3 coding sequence is TGTGCCAGCAGTGCGCGTCCGTTCTACGAGCAGTACTTC. Translating gives CASSARPFYEQYF.